A selection of T cell receptor beta chains follows, all from one sample in a study of shared clonotypes between healthy human individuals. Some clones are missing from TCRdb's copy, which holds only in-frame ones; the method was immunoSEQ multiplex PCR. Of 2 million to 2.5 million clones detected, 90% to 97% appear once; the ten largest clones hold roughly 0.13%. Sequenced input: naive CD4+ T cells sorted from blood. These TCRs come from a man between 18 and 29 years old in good health. Both conserved end residues are part of each CDR3. A D gene is named only where the DNA matches it firmly.

TRBV6-1	NA	TRBJ1-3	TGTGCCAGCCGGGTCGACTCTGGAAACACCATATATTTT	CASRVDSGNTIYF
TRBV9	TRBD2	TRBJ2-3	TGTGCCAGCAGCGTAGACGGGTGGACTAGCGGGGGGTCAGATACGCAGTATTTT	CASSVDGWTSGGSDTQYF
TRBV21-1	NA	TRBJ1-2	TGTGCCAGCAGCAAAGCGCTTACAGGGGAGTACTATGGCTACACCTTC	CASSKALTGEYYGYTF
TRBV11-2	NA	TRBJ2-7	TGTGCCAGCAGCAAAACGGGAGCTCTGGGGAGCGAGCAGTACTTC	CASSKTGALGSEQYF
TRBV5-1	NA	TRBJ1-2	TGCGCCAGCAGCTTGGGCCAGGGCAATGGCTACACCTTC	CASSLGQGNGYTF
TRBV11-2	NA	TRBJ1-6	TGTGCCAGCAGCTTACTTGAGGGGCTGGCACCCCTCCACTTT	CASSLLEGLAPLHF
TRBV4-1	TRBD2	TRBJ2-3	TGCGCCAGCAGCCAAGAGGCCGGCGGGGGGGCTTGCCAGTATTTT	CASSQEAGGGACQYF
TRBV11-2	TRBD1	TRBJ1-1	TGTGCCAGCAGTTCGCACGGACAGGGGGCTAGGAGTGAAGCTTTCTTT	CASSSHGQGARSEAFF
TRBV30	NA	TRBJ1-1	TGTGCCTGGAGTCGGACCGGGGGCACTGAAGCTTTCTTT	CAWSRTGGTEAFF
TRBV4-1	NA	TRBJ1-4	TGCGCCAGCAGCCAAGTTGGCGAAGGTATTTCTGCTGAAAAACTGTTTTTT	CASSQVGEGISAEKLFF